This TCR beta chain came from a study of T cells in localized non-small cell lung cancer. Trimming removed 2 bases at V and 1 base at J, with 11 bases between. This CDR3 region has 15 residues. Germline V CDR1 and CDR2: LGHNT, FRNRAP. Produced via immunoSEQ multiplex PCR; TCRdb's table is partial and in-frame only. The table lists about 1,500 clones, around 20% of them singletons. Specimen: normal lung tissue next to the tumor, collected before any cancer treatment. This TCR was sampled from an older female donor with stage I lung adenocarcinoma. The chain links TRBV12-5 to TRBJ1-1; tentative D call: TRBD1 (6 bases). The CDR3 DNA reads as TGTGCTAGTGGTTTGACGGGGGGCCGGAACACTGAAGCTTTCTTT. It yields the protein CASGLTGGRNTEAFF.